This TCR beta chain was captured by sequencing in a study of blood T cells in healthy people across ages. Germline V gene lookup returns CDR1 SQVTM and CDR2 ANQGSEA. The CDR3 totals 12 residues. It was with a sample-barcoded 5' primer and a J-beta primer mix that a second PCR of about 6 to 12 cycles was run. TCRdb re-called the 5' RACE reads through MiXCR, storing one row per CDR3 protein. The sample holds about 970,000 distinct CDR3 sequences, roughly half seen once. Details on this clonotype: Its specificity is unknown. One junction end disagrees with the germline gene, perhaps due to a read error.

Broader study findings: A roughly linear age-dependent decrease characterized TCR beta diversity per million T cells. CMV status of donors was not determined, possibly confounding expanded clonotype changes.

The chain joins TRBV29-1 to TRBJ2-7; D not resolved. The sample was blood. The sequence was collected from a woman aged 55-69 years in good health. The CDR3 sequence: CNVNTDSYEQYF. CDR3 DNA sequence: TGCAACGTTAACACGGACTCCTACGAGCAGTACTTC.